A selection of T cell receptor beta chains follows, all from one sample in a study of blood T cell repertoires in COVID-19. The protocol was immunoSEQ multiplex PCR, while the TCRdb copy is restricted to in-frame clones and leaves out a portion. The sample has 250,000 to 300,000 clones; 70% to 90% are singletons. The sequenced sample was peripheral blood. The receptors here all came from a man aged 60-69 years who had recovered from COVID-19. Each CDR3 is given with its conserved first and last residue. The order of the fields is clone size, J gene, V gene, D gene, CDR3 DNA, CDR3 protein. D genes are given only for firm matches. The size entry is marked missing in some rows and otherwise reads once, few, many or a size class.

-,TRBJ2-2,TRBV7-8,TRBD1,TGTGCCAGCAGCACCACGGACAGGGTCACCGGGGAGCTGTTTTTT,CASSTTDRVTGELFF
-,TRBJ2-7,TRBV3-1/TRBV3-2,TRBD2,TGTGCCAGCAGCCCCACTAGCGGGGGGCTCTACGAGCAGTACTTC,CASSPTSGGLYEQYF
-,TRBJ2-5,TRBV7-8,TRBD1,TGTGCCAGCAGCAGAGGGACAGGGGGTGGGAAGACCCAGTACTTC,CASSRGTGGGKTQYF
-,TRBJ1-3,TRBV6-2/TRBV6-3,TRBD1,TGTGCCAGCAGCCACCACCGGGACAGGGGCCGGTCTGGAAACACCATATATTTT,CASSHHRDRGRSGNTIYF
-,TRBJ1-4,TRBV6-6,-,TGTGCCAGCACCATGAGGGAAATGCTTGAAAAACTGTTTTTT,CASTMREMLEKLFF
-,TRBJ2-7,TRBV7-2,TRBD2,TGTGCCAGCAGCTTAGCTGGGACTAGTGTCTACGAGCAGTACTTC,CASSLAGTSVYEQYF
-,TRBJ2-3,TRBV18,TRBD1,TGTGCCAGCTCACCACTCCGGACAGGCGCACACGATACGCAGTATTTT,CASSPLRTGAHDTQYF
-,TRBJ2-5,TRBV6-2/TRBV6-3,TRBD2,TGTGCCAGCAGTCAGTTAGCGGGAGTCGACCAGTACTTC,CASSQLAGVDQYF
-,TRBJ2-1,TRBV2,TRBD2,TGTGCCAGCAGCGCCATAGCGGGAAGAAACAATGAGCAGTTCTTC,CASSAIAGRNNEQFF
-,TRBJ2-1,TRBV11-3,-,TGTGCCAGCAGCCCCTCAGGGGGGTCCTACAATGAGCAGTTCTTC,CASSPSGGSYNEQFF
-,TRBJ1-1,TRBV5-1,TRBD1,TGCGCCAGCAGCTCTGGACAGGGGTTGTGGACTGAAGCTTTCTTT,CASSSGQGLWTEAFF
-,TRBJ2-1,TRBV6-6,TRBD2,TGTGCCAGCGTGAGGAGGGAGGGCTACAATGAGCAGTTCTTC,CASVRREGYNEQFF
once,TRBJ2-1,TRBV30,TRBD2,TGTGCCTGGAGTGTAGGGCTAGCGGGAGTAGGAGAGCAGTTCTTC,CAWSVGLAGVGEQFF
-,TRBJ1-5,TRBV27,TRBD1,TGTGCCAGCAGTCCTGGGACAGGGTTAGGCAATCAGCCCCAGCATTTT,CASSPGTGLGNQPQHF
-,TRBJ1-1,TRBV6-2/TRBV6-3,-,TGTGCCAGCAGTTATGCAGGTGAAGCTTTCTTT,CASSYAGEAFF
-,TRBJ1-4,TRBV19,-,TGTGCCAGTACCCCAAGACAGAGAAATGAAAAACTGTTTTTT,CASTPRQRNEKLFF
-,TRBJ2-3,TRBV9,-,TGTGCCAGCAGTCCCGGGCCCGGGGGCACAGATACGCAGTATTTT,CASSPGPGGTDTQYF
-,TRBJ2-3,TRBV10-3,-,TGTGCCATCAGTGAAACCGGGAGCACAGATACGCAGTATTTT,CAISETGSTDTQYF
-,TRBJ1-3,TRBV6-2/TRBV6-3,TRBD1,TGTGCCAGCAGTTACAACAGGGGGCCTGGAAACACCATATATTTT,CASSYNRGPGNTIYF
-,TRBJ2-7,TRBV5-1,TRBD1,TGCGCCAGCAGCTTGGGACAGGGGGGCTACGAGCAGTACTTC,CASSLGQGGYEQYF
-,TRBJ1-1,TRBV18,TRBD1,TGTGCCAGCTCAGAGGGACAGGGGTTGGCTGAAGCTTTCTTT,CASSEGQGLAEAFF
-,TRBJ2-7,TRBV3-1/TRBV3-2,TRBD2,TGTGCCAGCAGGGATAGACTAGCGGGTGAGCAGTACTTC,CASRDRLAGEQYF
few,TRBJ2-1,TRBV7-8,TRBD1,TGTGCCAGCAGCTATACAGGGGGATCATACAATGAGCAGTTCTTC,CASSYTGGSYNEQFF
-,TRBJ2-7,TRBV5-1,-,TGCGCCAGCAGCACCGGACAGGGAGGGGGATACGAGCAGTACTTC,CASSTGQGGGYEQYF
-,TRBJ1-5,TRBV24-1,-,TGTGCCACCAGTGATGGGGGCTTGCCCCAGCATTTT,CATSDGGLPQHF
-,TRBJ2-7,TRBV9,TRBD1,TGTGCCAGCAGCGTAGGCCGACAGGGCTACGAGCAGTACTTC,CASSVGRQGYEQYF
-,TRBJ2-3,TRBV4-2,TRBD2,TGTGCCAGCAGCCAAGGTGTGAGGACTAGCGGCTCCAGCACAGATACGCAGTATTTT,CASSQGVRTSGSSTDTQYF
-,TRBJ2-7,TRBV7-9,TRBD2,TGTGCCAGCAGCCCCCGGACTAGCGGGAGTTACGAGCAGTACTTC,CASSPRTSGSYEQYF
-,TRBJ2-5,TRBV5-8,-,TGTGCCAGCAGCGGCGGCTTTGGGGCCCAAGAGACCCAGTACTTC,CASSGGFGAQETQYF
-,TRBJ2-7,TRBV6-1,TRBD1,TGTGCCAGCAGTGAAATTCAGGGGGCGCAGGGCGAGCAGTACTTC,CASSEIQGAQGEQYF
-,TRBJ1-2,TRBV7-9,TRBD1,TGTGCCAGCAGCTTAACCGGGACAGGGTCTTTTGGCTACACCTTC,CASSLTGTGSFGYTF
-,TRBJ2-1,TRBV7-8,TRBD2,TGTGCCAGCAGCTTAGTGCAGCGGGAGCTGGGCAATGAGCAGTTCTTC,CASSLVQRELGNEQFF
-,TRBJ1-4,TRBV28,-,TGTGCCAGCAGTTTATCCCCCGTAGAAGGGGGTTCGTTTTTT,CASSLSPVEGGSFF
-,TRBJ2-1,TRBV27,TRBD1,TGTGCCAGCAGGGTTTCCGGGACAGGGAGGCGTGAGCAGTTCTTC,CASRVSGTGRREQFF
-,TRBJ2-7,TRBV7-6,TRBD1,TGTGCCAGCAGCTTAGGGACAGGAACCTACGAGCAGTACTTC,CASSLGTGTYEQYF
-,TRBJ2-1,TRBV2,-,TGTGCCAGCAAACCCCCGGACAAAAATGAGCAGTTCTTC,CASKPPDKNEQFF
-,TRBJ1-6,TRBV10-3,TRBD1,TGTGCCATCAGAAGGGACAGCTATAATTCACCCCTCCACTTT,CAIRRDSYNSPLHF
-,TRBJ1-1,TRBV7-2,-,TGTGCCAGCAGCTCACAAAGGGGGGGACGGACTTCAGGAGCTTTCTTT,CASSSQRGGRTSGAFF
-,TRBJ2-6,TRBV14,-,TGTGCCAGCAGCCATGCGCCCCCCTTTAGTGGGGCCAACGTCCTGACTTTC,CASSHAPPFSGANVLTF
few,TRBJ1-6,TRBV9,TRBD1,TGTGCCAGCAGCGTCGGGACAGCAAATTCACCCCTCCACTTT,CASSVGTANSPLHF
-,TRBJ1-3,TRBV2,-,TGTGCCAGCAGTACTGGGGGAGGACGGAGCTCTGGAAACACCATATATTTT,CASSTGGGRSSGNTIYF
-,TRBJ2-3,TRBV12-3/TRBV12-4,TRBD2,TGTGCCAGCAGTGGGGGACTAGCGGGACTTTATTTT,CASSGGLAGLYF
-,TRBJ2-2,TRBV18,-,TGTGCCAGCTCACCACCGGCTGACACCGGGGAGCTGTTTTTT,CASSPPADTGELFF
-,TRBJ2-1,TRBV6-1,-,TGTGCCAGCAGTGCCGCGCGGACACCTTCCTACAATGAGCAGTTCTTC,CASSAARTPSYNEQFF
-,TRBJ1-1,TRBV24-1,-,TGTGCCACATTCGATTATGCGGGGTCGGGGAACACTGAAGCTTTCTTT,CATFDYAGSGNTEAFF
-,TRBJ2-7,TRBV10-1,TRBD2,TGCGCCAGCAGGGGACTAGTCTCCTACGAGCAGTACTTC,CASRGLVSYEQYF
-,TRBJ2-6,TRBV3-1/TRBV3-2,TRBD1,TGTGCCAGCAGCCGCCCGACAGGGGGCATTTCTGGGGCCAACGTCCTGACTTTC,CASSRPTGGISGANVLTF
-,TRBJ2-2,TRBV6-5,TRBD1,TGTGCCAGCAGCTGGGACAGCACCCGAGAGCTGTTTTTT,CASSWDSTRELFF
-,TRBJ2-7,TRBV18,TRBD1,TGTGCCAGCTCACCCTCCGACAGGGGTCACGAGCAGTACTTC,CASSPSDRGHEQYF
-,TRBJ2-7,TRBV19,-,TGTGCCAGTAGTGTAAGCCGACTCTACGAGCAGTACTTC,CASSVSRLYEQYF
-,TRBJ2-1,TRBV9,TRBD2,TGTGCCAGCAGCCCACCTAGCGGGAGGGCCCCCAATGAGCAGTTCTTC,CASSPPSGRAPNEQFF
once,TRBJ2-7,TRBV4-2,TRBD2,TGTGCCAGCAGCCAAAGCGGGGGGGCCTACGAGCAGTACTTC,CASSQSGGAYEQYF
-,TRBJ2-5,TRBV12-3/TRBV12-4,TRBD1,TGTGCCAGCAGACAACAGGGGCGGGAGACCCAGTACTTC,CASRQQGRETQYF
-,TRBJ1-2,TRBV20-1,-,TGCAGTGCCACGGACAACCAAGGCTACACCTTC,CSATDNQGYTF
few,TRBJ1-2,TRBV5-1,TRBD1,TGCGCCAGCAGCTTGGAGGGGGCGACTAGGTATGGCTACACCTTC,CASSLEGATRYGYTF